The clone carrying this TCR beta chain was seen more than once but under ten times. The sample is drawn from a study of blood T cell repertoires in COVID-19. Original methodology: Cell counts per sample came from amplifying reference gene primers. Data came from immunoSEQ multiplex PCR; TCRdb stores just in-frame clones and leaves some out. That table is the source of V, J and clone size, and D and trimming were worked out from the DNA. This sample has about 23,000 clones, with around 74% found just once. This CDR3 has 13 residues. The V gene lost 6 bases and the J gene lost 3 bases, with 9 bases spanning the gap. Germline V lookup: CDR1 LNHDA, CDR2 SQIVND (reference sequence).

Sequenced sample: peripheral blood. V is TRBV19 and J is TRBJ1-5; D perhaps matches TRBD1 (5 bases). This receptor was taken from a man aged 50-60 years with COVID-19, enrolled during active disease. CDR3: CASSRGVNQPQHF. The CDR3 DNA reads as TGTGCCAGTAGCCGGGGGGTCAATCAGCCCCAGCATTTT.